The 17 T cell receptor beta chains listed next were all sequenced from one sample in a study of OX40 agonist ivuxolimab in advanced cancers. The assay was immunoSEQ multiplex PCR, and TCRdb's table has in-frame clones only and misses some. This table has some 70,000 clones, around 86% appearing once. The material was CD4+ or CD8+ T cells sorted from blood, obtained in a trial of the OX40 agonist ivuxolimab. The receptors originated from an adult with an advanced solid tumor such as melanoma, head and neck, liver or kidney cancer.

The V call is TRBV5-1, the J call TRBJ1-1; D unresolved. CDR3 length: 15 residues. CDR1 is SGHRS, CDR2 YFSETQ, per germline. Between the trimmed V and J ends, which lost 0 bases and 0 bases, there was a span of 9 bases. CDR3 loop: CASSLGSGLNTEAFF. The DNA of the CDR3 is TGCGCCAGCAGCTTGGGATCGGGCTTGAACACTGAAGCTTTCTTT.

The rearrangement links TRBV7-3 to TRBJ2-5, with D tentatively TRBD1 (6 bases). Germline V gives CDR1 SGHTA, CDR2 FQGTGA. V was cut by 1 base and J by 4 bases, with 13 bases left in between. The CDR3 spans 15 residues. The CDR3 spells CASSLIGFRGETQYF. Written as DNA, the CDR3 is TGTGCCAGCAGCTTAATCGGTTTCAGGGGAGAGACCCAGTACTTC.

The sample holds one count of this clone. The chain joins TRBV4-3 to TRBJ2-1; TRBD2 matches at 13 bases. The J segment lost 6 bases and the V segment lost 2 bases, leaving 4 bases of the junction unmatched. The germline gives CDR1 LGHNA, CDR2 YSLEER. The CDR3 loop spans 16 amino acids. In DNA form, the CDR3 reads TGCGCCAGCAGCCAATATGGACTAGCGGGGGCCAATGAGCAGTTCTTC. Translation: CASSQYGLAGANEQFF.

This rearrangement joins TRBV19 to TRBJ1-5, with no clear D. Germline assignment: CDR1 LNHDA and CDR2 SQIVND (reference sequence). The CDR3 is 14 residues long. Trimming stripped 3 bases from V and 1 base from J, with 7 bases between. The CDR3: CASSMRGSNQPQHF. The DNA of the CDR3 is TGTGCCAGTAGTATGCGGGGAAGCAATCAGCCCCAGCATTTT.

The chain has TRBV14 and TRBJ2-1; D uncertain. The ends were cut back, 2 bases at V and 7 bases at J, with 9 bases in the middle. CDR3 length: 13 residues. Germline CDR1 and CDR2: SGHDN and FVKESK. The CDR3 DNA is TGTGCCAGCAGCCAATTCCTCTCGAATGAGCAGTTCTTC. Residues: CASSQFLSNEQFF.

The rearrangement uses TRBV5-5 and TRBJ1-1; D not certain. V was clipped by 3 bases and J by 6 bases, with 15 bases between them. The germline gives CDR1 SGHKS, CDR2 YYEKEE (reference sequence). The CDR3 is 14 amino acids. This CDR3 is CASSSRTGVAEAFF. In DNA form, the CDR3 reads TGTGCCAGCAGCTCCCGGACTGGTGTTGCTGAAGCTTTCTTT. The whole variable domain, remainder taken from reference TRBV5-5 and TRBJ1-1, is DAGVTQSPTHLIKTRGQQVTLRCSPISGHKSVSWYQQVLGQGPQFIFQYYEKEERGRGNFPDRFSARQFPNYSSELNVNALLLGDSALYLCASSSRTGVAEAFFGQGTRLTVV.

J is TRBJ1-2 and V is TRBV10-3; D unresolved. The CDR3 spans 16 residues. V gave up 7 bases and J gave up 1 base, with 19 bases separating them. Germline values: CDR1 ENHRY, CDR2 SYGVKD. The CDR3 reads CAIKPTSERSNYGYTF. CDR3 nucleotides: TGTGCCATCAAGCCCACATCTGAGAGGAGTAACTATGGCTACACCTTC.

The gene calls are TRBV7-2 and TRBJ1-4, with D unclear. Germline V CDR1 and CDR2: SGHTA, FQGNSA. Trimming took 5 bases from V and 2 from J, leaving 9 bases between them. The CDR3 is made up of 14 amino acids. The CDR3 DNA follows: TGTGCCAGCAGCCCACGCGGCACTAATGAAAAACTGTTTTTT. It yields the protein CASSPRGTNEKLFF.

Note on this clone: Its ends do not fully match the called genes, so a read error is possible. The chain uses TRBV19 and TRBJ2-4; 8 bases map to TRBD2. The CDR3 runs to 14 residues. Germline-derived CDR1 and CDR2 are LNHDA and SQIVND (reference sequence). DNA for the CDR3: TGTGCCAGTAGTTTCGGACTAGCCAGAAACATTCAGTACTTC. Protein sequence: CASSFGLARNIQYF.

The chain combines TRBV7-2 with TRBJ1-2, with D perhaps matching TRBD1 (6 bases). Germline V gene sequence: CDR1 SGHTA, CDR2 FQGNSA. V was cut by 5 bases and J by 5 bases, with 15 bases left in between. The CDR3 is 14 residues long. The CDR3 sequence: CASSADRISYGYTF. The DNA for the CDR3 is TGTGCCAGCAGCGCTGACAGGATTTCTTATGGCTACACCTTC.

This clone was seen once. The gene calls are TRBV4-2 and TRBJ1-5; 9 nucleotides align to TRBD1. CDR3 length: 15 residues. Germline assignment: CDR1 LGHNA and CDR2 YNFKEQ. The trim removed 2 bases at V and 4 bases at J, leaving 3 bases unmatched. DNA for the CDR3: TGTGCCAGCAGCCAAACCGGGACAGGGAATCAGCCCCAGCATTTT. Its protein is CASSQTGTGNQPQHF.

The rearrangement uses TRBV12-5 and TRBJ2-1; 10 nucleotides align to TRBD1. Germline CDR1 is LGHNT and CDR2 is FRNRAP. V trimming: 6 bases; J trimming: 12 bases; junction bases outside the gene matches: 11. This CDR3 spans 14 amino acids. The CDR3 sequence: CASGPGQGFDGQFF. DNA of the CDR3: TGTGCTAGTGGACCGGGACAGGGGTTCGATGGGCAGTTCTTC.

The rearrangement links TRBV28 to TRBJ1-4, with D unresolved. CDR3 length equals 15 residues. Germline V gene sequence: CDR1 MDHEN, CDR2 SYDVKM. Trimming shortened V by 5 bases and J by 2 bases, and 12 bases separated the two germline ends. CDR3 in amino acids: CASSPGGPTNEKLFF. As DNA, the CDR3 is TGTGCCAGCAGTCCCGGTGGGCCGACTAATGAAAAACTGTTTTTT.

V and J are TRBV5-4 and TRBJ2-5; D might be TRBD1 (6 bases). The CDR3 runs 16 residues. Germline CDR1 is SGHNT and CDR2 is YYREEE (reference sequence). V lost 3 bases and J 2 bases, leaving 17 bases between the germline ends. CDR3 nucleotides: TGTGCCAGCAGCTCCGGGACAAGGGGAACTCAAGAGACCCAGTACTTC. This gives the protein CASSSGTRGTQETQYF.

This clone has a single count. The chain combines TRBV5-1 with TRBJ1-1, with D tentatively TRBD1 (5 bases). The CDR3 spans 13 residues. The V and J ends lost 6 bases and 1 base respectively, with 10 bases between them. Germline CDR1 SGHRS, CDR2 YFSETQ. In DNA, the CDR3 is TGCGCCAGCAAGCGGGACGGGAACACTGAAGCTTTCTTT. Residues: CASKRDGNTEAFF.

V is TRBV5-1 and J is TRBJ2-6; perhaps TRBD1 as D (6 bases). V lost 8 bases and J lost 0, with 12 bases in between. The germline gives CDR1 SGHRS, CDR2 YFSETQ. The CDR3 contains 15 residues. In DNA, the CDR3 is TGCGCCAGTACCGCAGGGGACTCTGGGGCCAACGTCCTGACTTTC. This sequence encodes CASTAGDSGANVLTF.

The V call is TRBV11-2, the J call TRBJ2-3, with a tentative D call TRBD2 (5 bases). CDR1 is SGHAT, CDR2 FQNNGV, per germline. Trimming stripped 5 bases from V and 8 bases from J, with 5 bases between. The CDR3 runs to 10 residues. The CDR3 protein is CASSGGTQYF. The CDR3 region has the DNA TGTGCCAGCAGCGGAGGTACGCAGTATTTT.